The subject of this entry is one TCR beta chain. Its antigen is still unknown. Normal lung was sampled as far from the tumour as possible, at least 3 cm. CDR1 is SEHNR and CDR2 is FQNEAQ in the germline V gene (reference sequence). V gave up 3 bases and J gave up 5 bases; unmatched junction bases: 5. The CDR3 has 16 residues. These data belong to a study of immune cell composition in non-small cell lung cancer. Regarding the study as a whole: Overall clonality, unlike maximal tumour-associated clone frequency, did not predict TIL reactivity.

Produced via immunoSEQ multiplex PCR; TCRdb's table is partial and in-frame only. In the table there are 8,500 to 9,500 clones, about 72% of which are singletons. The sequenced material came from non-adjacent lung tissue. The chain couples TRBV7-9 to TRBJ2-2, with 11 bases identical to TRBD2. The TCR sequence derives from a human donor with non-small cell lung cancer. CDR3 nucleotides: TGTGCCAGCAGCTTTAAGGGACTAGCGGATACCGGGGAGCTGTTTTTT. Its translation: CASSFKGLADTGELFF.